Included here is one T cell receptor beta chain sequence, with context. Its antigen remains unknown. The V end lost 1 base, the J end lost 4 bases, and 22 bases lay between the germline ends. The CDR3 has 17 amino acids. Looked up from germline, CDR1 is SQVTM and CDR2 is ANQGSEA. Donors had nominal health at sampling but likely had unrecorded immune exposures. This PCR relied on a set of 60 Vbeta primers and 13 Jbeta primers. TCRdb keeps only in-frame clones here, not all; method: immunoSEQ multiplex PCR. The table includes more than 110,000 clones, 73% detected once. This sample stems from a study of cytomegalovirus exposure and HLA in healthy donors. The overall study: The Caucasian-associated ancestry cluster held over 80% of 300 to 500 genotyped donors.

Findings and limits, study-wide: Later on, an analysis found that several of the most significant clusters appeared to be linked to common viral pathogens, which included parvovirus B19.

This chain joins TRBV29-1 and TRBJ1-2; D not certain. The sequencing sample was made of PBMCs. The TCR comes from a woman aged 35 to 49 in good health and CMV-seronegative. The CDR3 DNA follows: TGCAGCGTTGAAGGATTAGGAATTAAGAACAGCCCCTATGGCTACACCTTC. Its translation is CSVEGLGIKNSPYGYTF.